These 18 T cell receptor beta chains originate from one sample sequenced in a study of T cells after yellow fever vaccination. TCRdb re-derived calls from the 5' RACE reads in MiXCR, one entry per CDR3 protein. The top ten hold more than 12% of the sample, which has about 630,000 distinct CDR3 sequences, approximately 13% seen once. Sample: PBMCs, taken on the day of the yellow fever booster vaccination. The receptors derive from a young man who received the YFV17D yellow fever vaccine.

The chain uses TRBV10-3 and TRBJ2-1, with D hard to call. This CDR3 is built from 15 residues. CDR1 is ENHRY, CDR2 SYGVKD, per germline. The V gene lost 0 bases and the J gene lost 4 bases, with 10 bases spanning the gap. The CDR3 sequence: CAISESRMGYNEQFF. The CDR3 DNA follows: TGTGCCATCAGTGAGTCCCGGATGGGATACAATGAGCAGTTCTTC.

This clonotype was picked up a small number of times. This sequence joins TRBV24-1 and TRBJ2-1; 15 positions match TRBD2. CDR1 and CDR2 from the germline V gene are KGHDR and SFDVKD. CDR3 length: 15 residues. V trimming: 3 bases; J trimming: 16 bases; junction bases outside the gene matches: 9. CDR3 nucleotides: TGTGCCACCAGTGATGGACTAGCGGGAGGGCTTCACCAATTCTTC. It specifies CATSDGLAGGLHQFF.

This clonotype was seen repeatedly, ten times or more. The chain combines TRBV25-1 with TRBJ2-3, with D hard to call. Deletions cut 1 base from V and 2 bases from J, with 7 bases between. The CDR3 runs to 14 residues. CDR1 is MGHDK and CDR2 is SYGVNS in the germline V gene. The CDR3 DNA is TGTGCCAGCAGTGAATCCGCACTCACAGATACGCAGTATTTT. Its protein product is CASSESALTDTQYF.

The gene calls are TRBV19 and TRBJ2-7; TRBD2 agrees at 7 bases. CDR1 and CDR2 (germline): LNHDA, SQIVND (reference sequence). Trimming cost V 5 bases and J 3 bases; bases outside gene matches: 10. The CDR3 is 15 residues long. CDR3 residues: CASSLSGPNYYEQYF. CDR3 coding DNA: TGTGCCAGTAGTCTTAGCGGGCCTAACTACTACGAGCAGTACTTC.

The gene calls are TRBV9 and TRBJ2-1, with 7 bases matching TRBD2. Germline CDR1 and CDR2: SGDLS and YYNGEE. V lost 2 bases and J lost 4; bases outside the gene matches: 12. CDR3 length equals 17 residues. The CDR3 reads CASSVGGGPGRYNEQFF. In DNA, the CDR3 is TGTGCCAGCAGCGTTGGCGGGGGTCCTGGTAGATACAATGAGCAGTTCTTC.

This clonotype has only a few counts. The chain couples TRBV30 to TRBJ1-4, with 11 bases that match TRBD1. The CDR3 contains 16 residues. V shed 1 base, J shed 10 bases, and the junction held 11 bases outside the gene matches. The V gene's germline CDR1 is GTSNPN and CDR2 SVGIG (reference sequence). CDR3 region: CAWSGTGGGVFGKLFF. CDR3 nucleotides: TGTGCCTGGAGTGGGACAGGGGGCGGAGTTTTCGGAAAACTGTTTTTT.

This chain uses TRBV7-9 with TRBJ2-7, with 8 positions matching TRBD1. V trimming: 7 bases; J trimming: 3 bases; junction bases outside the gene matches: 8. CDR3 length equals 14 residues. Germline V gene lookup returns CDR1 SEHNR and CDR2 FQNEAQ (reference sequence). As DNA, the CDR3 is TGTGCCAGCACCCTCGGGACAGGTAGCTACGAGCAGTACTTC. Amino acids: CASTLGTGSYEQYF.

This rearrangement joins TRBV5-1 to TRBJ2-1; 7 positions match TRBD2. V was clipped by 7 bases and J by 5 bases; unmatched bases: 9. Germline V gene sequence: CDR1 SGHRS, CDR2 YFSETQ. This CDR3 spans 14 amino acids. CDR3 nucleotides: TGCGCCAGCGACTTCGGGGACTACAACAATGAGCAGTTCTTC. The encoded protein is CASDFGDYNNEQFF.

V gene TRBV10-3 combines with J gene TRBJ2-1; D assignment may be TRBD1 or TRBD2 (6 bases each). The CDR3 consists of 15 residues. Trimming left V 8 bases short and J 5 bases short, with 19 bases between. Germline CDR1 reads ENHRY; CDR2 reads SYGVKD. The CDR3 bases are TGTGCCATCGGAGGGGGAGCGGAATTTAACAATGAGCAGTTCTTC. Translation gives CAIGGGAEFNNEQFF.

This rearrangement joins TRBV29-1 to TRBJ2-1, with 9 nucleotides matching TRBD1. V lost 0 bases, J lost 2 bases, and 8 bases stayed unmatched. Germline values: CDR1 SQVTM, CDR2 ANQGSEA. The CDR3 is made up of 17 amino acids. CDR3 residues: CSVEDTRQGGAYNEQFF. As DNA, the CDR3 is TGCAGCGTTGAAGATACTAGACAGGGGGGTGCCTACAATGAGCAGTTCTTC.

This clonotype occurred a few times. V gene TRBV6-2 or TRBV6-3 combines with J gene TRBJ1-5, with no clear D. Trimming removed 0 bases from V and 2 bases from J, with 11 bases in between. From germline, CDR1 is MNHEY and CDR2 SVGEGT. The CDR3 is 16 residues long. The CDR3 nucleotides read TGTGCCAGCAGTTACTCGAATAGGGCGGGCAATCAGCCCCAGCATTTT. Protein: CASSYSNRAGNQPQHF.

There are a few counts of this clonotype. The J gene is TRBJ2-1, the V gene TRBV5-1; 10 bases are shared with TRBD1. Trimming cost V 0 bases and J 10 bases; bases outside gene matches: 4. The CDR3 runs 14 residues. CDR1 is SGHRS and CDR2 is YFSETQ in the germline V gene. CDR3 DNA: TGCGCCAGCAGCTTGGTTGCGGGACAGGGGGAGCAGTTCTTC. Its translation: CASSLVAGQGEQFF.

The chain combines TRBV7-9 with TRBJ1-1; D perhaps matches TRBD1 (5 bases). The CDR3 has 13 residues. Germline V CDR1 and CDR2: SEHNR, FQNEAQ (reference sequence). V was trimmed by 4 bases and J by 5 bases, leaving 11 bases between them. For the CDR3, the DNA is TGTGCCAGCAGCTCCCAGGGATTGACTGAAGCTTTCTTT. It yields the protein CASSSQGLTEAFF.

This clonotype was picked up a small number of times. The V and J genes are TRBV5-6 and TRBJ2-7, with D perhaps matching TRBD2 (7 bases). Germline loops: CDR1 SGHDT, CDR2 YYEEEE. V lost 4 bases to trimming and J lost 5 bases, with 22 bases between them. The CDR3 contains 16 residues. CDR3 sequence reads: CASSTPGGGGRHEQYF. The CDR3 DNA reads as TGTGCCAGCAGCACCCCTGGCGGGGGCGGGCGTCACGAGCAGTACTTC.

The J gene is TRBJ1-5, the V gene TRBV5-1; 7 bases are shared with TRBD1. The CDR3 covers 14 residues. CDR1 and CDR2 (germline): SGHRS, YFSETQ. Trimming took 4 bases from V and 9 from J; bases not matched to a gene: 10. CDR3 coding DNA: TGCGCCAGCAGCCTAGGACAGGCTGAGGGGCCCCAGCATTTT. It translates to CASSLGQAEGPQHF.

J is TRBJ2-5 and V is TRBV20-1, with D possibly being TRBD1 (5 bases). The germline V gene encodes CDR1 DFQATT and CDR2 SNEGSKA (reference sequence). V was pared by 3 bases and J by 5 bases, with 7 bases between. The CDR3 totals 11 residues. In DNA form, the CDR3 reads TGCAGTGCTAGGCAGGGTGAGACCCAGTACTTC. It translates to CSARQGETQYF.

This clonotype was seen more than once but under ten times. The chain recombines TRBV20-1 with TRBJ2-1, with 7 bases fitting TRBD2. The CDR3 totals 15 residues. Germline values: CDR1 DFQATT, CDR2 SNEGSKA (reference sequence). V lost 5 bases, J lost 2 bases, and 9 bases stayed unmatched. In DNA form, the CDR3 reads TGCAGTGCTCCCCCGCCTAGCGGACCCTACAATGAGCAGTTCTTC. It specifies CSAPPPSGPYNEQFF.

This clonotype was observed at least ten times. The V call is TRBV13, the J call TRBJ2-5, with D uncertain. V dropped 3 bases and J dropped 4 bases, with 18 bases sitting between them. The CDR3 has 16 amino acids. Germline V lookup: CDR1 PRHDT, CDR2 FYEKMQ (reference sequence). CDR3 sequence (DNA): TGTGCCAGCAGCTTCTTGCTCTGCCCCCCTCGAGAGACCCAGTACTTC. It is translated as CASSFLLCPPRETQYF.